The clone carrying this TCR beta chain was counted a few times. The sample contains more than one DNA sequence encoding this CDR3. This sample stems from a study of shared clonotypes between healthy human individuals. V was trimmed by 0 bases and J by 7 bases, leaving 6 bases between them. The CDR3 covers 12 residues. Germline CDR1 ENHRY, CDR2 SYGVKD. Healthy HIV-negative adults with no recent acute infections or vaccinations were recruited as donors. Libraries were prepared by immunoSEQ multiplex PCR; TCRdb keeps only in-frame clonotypes and omits some of them. The table records roughly 2,300,000 clones, 92% of them present only once.

This TCR was sampled from a man aged 18 to 30 in good health. Some clones in this sample may be carry-over from other donors' samples. The chain couples TRBV10-3 to TRBJ1-1, with TRBD1 as a possible D gene (5 bases). What was sequenced was naive CD4+ T cells from PBMCs. Subset in this sample: CD45RA+ positively selected. The CDR3 DNA reads as TGTGCCATCAGTGAGTCTGGGGGTGAAGCTTTCTTT. As protein: CAISESGGEAFF.